This T cell receptor (beta chain) was recorded in a study of cytotoxic CD8 clonotypes in ibrutinib-treated CLL. Study overall: The cohort had ten to eleven relapsed/refractory and fewer than 16 treatment-naive patients, 17 to 18 IGHV unmutated. The study's findings and limits: Samples were collected at differing times from sustained-remission and progressing patients. Public clonotypes were rare and shrank or held steady on treatment.

Data came from immunoSEQ multiplex PCR; TCRdb stores just in-frame clones and leaves some out. Of 17,000 or so clones listed, about 64% are singletons. Worth noting for this clone: What it binds is not known.

Germline loops: CDR1 SNHLY, CDR2 FYNNEI. This CDR3 is 14 amino acids long. Trimming at V came to 10 bases and at J to 0 bases, leaving 7 bases not matched to a gene. The sample was PBMCs, taken after 12 months of ibrutinib treatment. The receptor was isolated from a human donor with chronic lymphocytic leukemia. The chain uses TRBV2 and TRBJ2-7; 9 bases agree with TRBD2. CDR3 sequence: CANGYSGSSYEQYF. Written as DNA, the CDR3 is TGTGCCAACGGATATAGCGGGAGCTCCTACGAGCAGTACTTC. The whole variable domain, filled in from reference TRBV2 and TRBJ2-7, reads EPEVTQTPSHQVTQMGQEVILRCVPISNHLYFYWYRQILGQKVEFLVSFYNNEISEKSEIFDDQFSVERPDGSNFTLKIRSTKLEDSAMYFCANGYSGSSYEQYFGPGTRLTVT.